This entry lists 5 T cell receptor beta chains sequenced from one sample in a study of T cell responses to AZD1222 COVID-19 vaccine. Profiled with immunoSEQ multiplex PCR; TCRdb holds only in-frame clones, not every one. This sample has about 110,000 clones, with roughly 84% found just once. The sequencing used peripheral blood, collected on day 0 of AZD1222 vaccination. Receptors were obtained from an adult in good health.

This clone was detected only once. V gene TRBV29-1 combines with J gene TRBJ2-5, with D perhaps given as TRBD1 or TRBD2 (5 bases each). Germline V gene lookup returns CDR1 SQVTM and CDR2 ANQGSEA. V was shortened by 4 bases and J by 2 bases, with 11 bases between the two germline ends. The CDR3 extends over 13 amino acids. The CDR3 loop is CSVGLGVQETQYF. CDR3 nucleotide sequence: TGCAGCGTTGGTCTGGGGGTACAAGAGACCCAGTACTTC.

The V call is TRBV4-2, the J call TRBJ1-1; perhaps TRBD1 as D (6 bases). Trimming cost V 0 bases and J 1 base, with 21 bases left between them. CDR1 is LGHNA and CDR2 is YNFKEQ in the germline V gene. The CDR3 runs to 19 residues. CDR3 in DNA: TGTGCCAGCAGCCAAGAGTGGGAATGGGGGGCCAAAAGGAACACTGAAGCTTTCTTT. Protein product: CASSQEWEWGAKRNTEAFF.

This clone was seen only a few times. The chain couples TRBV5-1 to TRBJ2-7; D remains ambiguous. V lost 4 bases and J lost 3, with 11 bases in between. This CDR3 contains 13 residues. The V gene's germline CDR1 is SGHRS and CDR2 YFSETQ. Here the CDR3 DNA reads TGCGCCAGCAGCCCCCCTTGGGGCTACGAGCAGTACTTC. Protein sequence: CASSPPWGYEQYF.

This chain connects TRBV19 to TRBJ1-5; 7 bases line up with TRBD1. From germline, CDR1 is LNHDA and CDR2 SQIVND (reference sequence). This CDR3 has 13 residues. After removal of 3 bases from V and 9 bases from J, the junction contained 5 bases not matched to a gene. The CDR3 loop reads CASSIARDRPQHF. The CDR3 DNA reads TGTGCCAGTAGTATTGCCAGGGACAGGCCCCAGCATTTT.

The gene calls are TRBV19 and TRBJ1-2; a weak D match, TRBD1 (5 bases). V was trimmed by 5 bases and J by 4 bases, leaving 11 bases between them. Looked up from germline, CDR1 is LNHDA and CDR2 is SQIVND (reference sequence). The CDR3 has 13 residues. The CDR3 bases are TGTGCCAGTAGTTTTGACAGCTTCTATGGCTACACCTTC. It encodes CASSFDSFYGYTF.